These 16 T cell receptor beta chains share one sample of origin, sequenced in a study of CD8+CD57+ T cells in acquired aplastic anemia. Profiles of TCR beta VDJ and CDR3 were generated from a genomic DNA template. In TCRdb, the reads were re-called with MiXCR into one record per CDR3 protein. This table has tens of thousands of distinct CDR3 sequences, under 50% appearing once. Sequenced sample: sorted CD4+, CD8+, or CD8+CD57+ T cells (not recorded which) from PBMCs. The receptor set was obtained from a human donor in good health, serving as a control.

The chain is built from TRBV19 and TRBJ2-7, with TRBD2 identical over 9 bases. CDR1 LNHDA and CDR2 SQIVND come from the germline V gene (reference sequence). J gave up 7 bases and V 10 bases, and 11 bases lay outside the gene matches. The CDR3 length is 13 residues. CDR3 bases: TGTGCCACAGGGGCGGGAGGGCTAGAAGAGCAGTACTTC. Amino acids: CATGAGGLEEQYF. The entire variable domain, with the rest obtained from reference TRBV19 and TRBJ2-7, is as follows: DGGITQSPKYLFRKEGQNVTLSCEQNLNHDAMYWYRQDPGQGLRLIYYSQIVNDFQKGDIAEGYSVSREKKESFPLTVTSAQKNPTAFYLCATGAGGLEEQYFGPGTRLTVT.

This clonotype came up a few times. The V and J genes are TRBV24-1 and TRBJ2-7; D is possibly TRBD2 (6 bases). CDR3 length: 13 residues. The germline V gene has CDR1 KGHDR and CDR2 SFDVKD. Between the trimmed V and J ends, which lost 9 bases and 3 bases, there was a span of 14 bases. The CDR3 is CATSTGGGYEQYF. The CDR3 DNA reads as TGTGCCACCTCGACCGGGGGAGGCTACGAGCAGTACTTC.

The V gene is TRBV7-4, the J gene TRBJ1-1; D is uncertain. The CDR3 totals 14 residues. Trimming removed 1 base from V and 1 base from J, with 7 bases in between. Looked up from germline, CDR1 is SGHVT and CDR2 is SQSDAQ. The CDR3 bases are TGTGCCAGCAGCTTAGTAGGGTCGAACACTGAAGCTTTCTTT. As protein: CASSLVGSNTEAFF.

The sample holds a few counts of this clonotype. This rearrangement joins TRBV5-8 to TRBJ1-1; D possibly corresponds to TRBD1 (5 bases). The CDR3 extends over 15 amino acids. With 2 bases removed from V and 0 bases from J, the gap between germline ends came to 11 bases. Germline CDR1 SGHTS, CDR2 YDEGEE. CDR3 residues: CASSFSMGLNTEAFF. The CDR3 nucleotides are TGTGCCAGCAGCTTCTCAATGGGGCTGAACACTGAAGCTTTCTTT.

The chain combines TRBV12-3 or TRBV12-4 with TRBJ2-1, with D tentatively TRBD2 (7 bases). V lost 1 base and J 3 bases, leaving 10 bases between the germline ends. This CDR3 is built from 15 residues. The CDR3 region is CASSLGGGFYNEQFF. The CDR3 DNA reads as TGTGCCAGCAGTTTAGGGGGGGGCTTCTACAATGAGCAGTTCTTC.

This clonotype appeared a few times. The chain couples TRBV11-1 to TRBJ2-3, with D perhaps being TRBD1 or TRBD2 (6 bases each). The CDR3 extends over 17 amino acids. The V gene's germline CDR1 is SGHAT and CDR2 FQDESV (reference sequence). Trimming pared 0 bases from V and 3 bases from J, leaving 16 bases between. The CDR3 loop is CASSLAVGGRGTDTQYF. For the CDR3, the DNA is TGTGCCAGCAGCTTAGCGGTCGGGGGCCGGGGGACAGATACGCAGTATTTT.

This clonotype was detected only once. This chain joins TRBV29-1 and TRBJ2-3, with 7 bases aligning to TRBD1. CDR3 size: 15 residues. The trim removed 6 bases at V and 5 bases at J, leaving 14 bases unmatched. Germline CDR1 SQVTM, CDR2 ANQGSEA. CDR3 loop: CSVNSGTAPGDTQYF. The DNA for the CDR3 is TGCAGCGTCAACTCCGGGACAGCCCCCGGAGATACGCAGTATTTT.

The chain has TRBV6-5 and TRBJ2-7; 10 bases match TRBD2. The J segment lost 10 bases and the V segment lost 2 bases, leaving 5 bases of the junction unmatched. Germline V CDR1 and CDR2: MNHEY, SVGAGI. CDR3 length: 13 residues. The CDR3 DNA follows: TGTGCCAGCAGTTACGGAGCGGGGGGGTTTCAGTACTTC. Encoded protein: CASSYGAGGFQYF.

This clonotype was seen many times. V gene TRBV29-1 combines with J gene TRBJ1-2; D is perhaps TRBD1 (5 bases). The V end was cut by 4 bases, the J end by 5 bases, with 14 bases between. In germline, CDR1 is SQVTM, CDR2 ANQGSEA. The CDR3 loop spans 13 amino acids. The CDR3 loop is CSVVDGATYGYTF. The CDR3 bases are TGCAGCGTTGTAGATGGGGCAACTTATGGCTACACCTTC. Supplemented by reference TRBV29-1 and TRBJ1-2, the full variable domain reads SAVISQKPSRDICQRGTSLTIQCQVDSQVTMMFWYRQQPGQSLTLIATANQGSEATYESGFVIDKFPISRPNLTFSTLTVSNMSPEDSSIYLCSVVDGATYGYTFGSGTRLTVV.

As concerns this clonotype: A much larger clone differs from this one at a single base, so this may be a read error. V usage is TRBV2 and J usage is TRBJ1-6; no clear D. The CDR3 is 16 amino acids. The germline gives CDR1 SNHLY, CDR2 FYNNEI. This CDR3 reads CASSEGISSYNPPLHF. The CDR3 DNA is TGTGCCAGCAGTGAAGGGATTTCGTCCTATAATCCACCCCTCCACTTT.

This clonotype was recorded at least ten times. The chain has TRBV6-6 and TRBJ1-2; D not resolved. The V and J ends lost 2 bases and 4 bases respectively, with 14 bases between them. The CDR3 runs to 15 residues. Germline V gene data show CDR1 as MNHNY and CDR2 as SVGAGI (reference sequence). The CDR3, as DNA: TGTGCCAGCAGTTACCGCGGGGAAGTAAGCTATGGCTACACCTTC. The encoded protein is CASSYRGEVSYGYTF.

This clonotype has a handful of counts. The rearrangement uses TRBV5-4 and TRBJ1-2; maybe TRBD1 (6 bases). V was shortened by 0 bases and J by 2 bases, with 14 bases between the two germline ends. This CDR3 comprises 16 residues. Germline V gives CDR1 SGHNT, CDR2 YYREEE (reference sequence). The CDR3 loop is CASSLAVGGENYGYTF. In nucleotides, the CDR3 is TGTGCCAGCAGCTTGGCCGTTGGGGGCGAGAACTATGGCTACACCTTC. Using reference TRBV5-4 and TRBJ1-2 for the parts outside the CDR3, the full variable domain is ETGVTQSPTHLIKTRGQQVTLRCSSQSGHNTVSWYQQALGQGPQFIFQYYREEENGRGNFPPRFSGLQFPNYSSELNVNALELDDSALYLCASSLAVGGENYGYTFGSGTRLTVV.

Comment on this clonotype: One end of the junction varies from germline; a read error may be responsible. This chain connects TRBV6-1 to TRBJ1-4; 12 nucleotides match TRBD1. Per the germline V gene, CDR1 is MNHNS and CDR2 is SASEGT. The CDR3 has 14 amino acids. CDR3 residues: CASSLGQGAEKLVF. CDR3 nucleotide sequence: TGTGCCAGCAGCCTGGGACAGGGGGCTGAAAAACTGGTTTTT.

This clonotype was recorded many times. This CDR3 reads CAWTRGRNSPLHF. CDR3 coding DNA: TGTGCCTGGACTAGGGGTCGGAATTCACCCCTCCACTTT. The chain couples TRBV30 to TRBJ1-6, with a possible D match to TRBD1 (5 bases). CDR3 length: 13 residues. Trimming removed 4 bases at V and 7 bases at J, with 11 bases between. Per germline, CDR1 GTSNPN and CDR2 SVGIG (reference sequence).

Concerning this clonotype itself: Possible read error: a much larger clone is one base away. Given the absence of the conserved phenylalanine or tryptophan at the CDR3 end, a read error is likely. V gene TRBV10-3 combines with J gene TRBJ1-1, with a possible D match to TRBD1 (5 bases). This CDR3 comprises 15 residues. Trimming cost V 6 bases and J 1 base, with 15 bases left between them. Germline CDR1 ENHRY, CDR2 SYGVKD. The CDR3 nucleotides are TGTGCCATCAGATCCGGGACCGGTAGGAACACTGAAGCTTTCTCT. It codes for CAIRSGTGRNTEAFS.

V gene TRBV7-9 combines with J gene TRBJ2-3; D not resolved. CDR1 and CDR2 (germline): SEHNR, FQNEAQ (reference sequence). The V end lost 1 base, the J end lost 3 bases, and 8 bases lay between the germline ends. The CDR3 has 14 residues. The DNA of the CDR3 is TGTGCCAGCAGCTTAGGGCTGGTAACAGATACGCAGTATTTT. Translation: CASSLGLVTDTQYF.